This T cell receptor (beta chain) stems from a study of cytomegalovirus exposure and HLA in healthy donors. This CDR3 is built from 17 residues. Per germline, CDR1 LNHDA and CDR2 SQIVND (reference sequence). V was trimmed by 0 bases and J by 4 bases, leaving 13 bases between them. This clone has just one count. PCR was performed using 60 Vbeta and 13 Jbeta primers. The repertoire was sequenced with immunoSEQ multiplex PCR; TCRdb's copy has only in-frame clones and lacks some. The sample carries about 120,000 clones, approximately 72% recorded once. The sequence was collected from a man aged 60 to 69 in good health and CMV-seropositive. V and J are TRBV19 and TRBJ2-6; no reliable D call. Sample: PBMCs. The CDR3 DNA reads as TGTGCCAGTAGTATAGATCGACTCTCAAAGGGGGCCAACGTCCTGACTTTC. It is translated as CASSIDRLSKGANVLTF.